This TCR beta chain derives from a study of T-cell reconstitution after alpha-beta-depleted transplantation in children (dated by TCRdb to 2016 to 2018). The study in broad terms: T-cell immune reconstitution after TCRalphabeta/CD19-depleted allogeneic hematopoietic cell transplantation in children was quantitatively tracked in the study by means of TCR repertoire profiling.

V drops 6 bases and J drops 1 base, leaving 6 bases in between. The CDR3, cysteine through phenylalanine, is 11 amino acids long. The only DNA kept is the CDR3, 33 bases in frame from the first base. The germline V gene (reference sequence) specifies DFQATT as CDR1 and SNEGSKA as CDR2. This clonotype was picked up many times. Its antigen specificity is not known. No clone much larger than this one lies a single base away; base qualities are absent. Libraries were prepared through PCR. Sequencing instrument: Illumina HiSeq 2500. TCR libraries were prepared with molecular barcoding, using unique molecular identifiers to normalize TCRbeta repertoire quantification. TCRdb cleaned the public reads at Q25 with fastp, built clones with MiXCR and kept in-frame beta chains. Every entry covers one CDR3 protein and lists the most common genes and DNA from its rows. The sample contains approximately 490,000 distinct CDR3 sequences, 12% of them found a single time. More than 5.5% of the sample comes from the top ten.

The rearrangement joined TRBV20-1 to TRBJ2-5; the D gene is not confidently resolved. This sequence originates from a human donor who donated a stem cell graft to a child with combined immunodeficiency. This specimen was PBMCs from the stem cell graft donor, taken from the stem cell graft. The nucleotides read TGCAGTGCAACAATCCAAGAGACCCAGTACTTC. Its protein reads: CSATIQETQYF.